The 24 T cell receptor beta chains listed next were all sequenced from one sample in a study of blood T cell repertoires in COVID-19 (dated by TCRdb to 2018 to 2021). The method behind the library was the immunoSEQ multiplex PCR assay. Not all clones reach the TCRdb copy of this immuneACCESS table, which keeps in-frame sequences only. Checked studies attribute under half of the gap to unresolved V genes and leave the rest unexplained. Present in this sample are about 230,000 clones, approximately 83% of which were seen just once. The ten largest clones add up to around 27% of the sample. The specimen sequenced was peripheral blood. The receptors were sampled from a man in his forties with acute or convalescent COVID-19.

On this clone itself: Its ends do not fully match the called genes, so a read error is possible. The rearrangement uses TRBV4-1 and TRBJ2-2, with 10 bases that match TRBD2. This CDR3 contains 19 residues. CDR1 is MGHRA and CDR2 is YSYEKL in the germline V gene. The CDR3 region has the DNA TGCGCCACCAGCGTGTGGGGTCCCTCTAGCGGGAGGAACACCGGGGAGCTGTTTTTT. This sequence encodes CATSVWGPSSGRNTGELFF.

J is TRBJ1-2 and V is TRBV3-1 (or the pseudogene TRBV3-2), with D possibly TRBD1 on 5 matching bases. Germline assignment: CDR1 LGHDT and CDR2 YNNKEL (reference sequence). The CDR3 is made up of 16 amino acids. The V and J ends lost 0 bases and 6 bases respectively, with 17 bases between them. The CDR3 DNA follows: TGTGCCAGCAGCCAAGATTGGCCTCAGGGTCCCAATGGCTACACCTTC. Translation gives CASSQDWPQGPNGYTF.

The chain links TRBV5-4 to TRBJ2-7, with 11 nucleotides matching TRBD1. CDR1 is SGHNT and CDR2 is YYREEE in the germline V gene (reference sequence). Losses at the gene ends were 4 bases for V and 4 bases for J; bases not matched to a gene: 13. The CDR3 is 17 amino acids. DNA of the CDR3: TGTGCCAGCAGCACAACCCTCGGACAGGGGGCATTTTACGAGCAGTACTTC. It yields the protein CASSTTLGQGAFYEQYF.

This sequence joins TRBV6-5 and TRBJ1-1; no clear D gene. The CDR3 totals 14 residues. Germline V lookup: CDR1 MNHEY, CDR2 SVGAGI. The ends were cut back, 2 bases at V and 0 bases at J, with 7 bases in the middle. DNA for the CDR3: TGTGCCAGCAGTTACGGCAGTCTGAACACTGAAGCTTTCTTT. Its protein product is CASSYGSLNTEAFF.

Note on this clone: The sample has other DNA sequences that encode this CDR3 too. This rearrangement joins TRBV7-2 to TRBJ1-5; D call uncertain. CDR3 length: 14 amino acids. Deletions cut 5 bases from V and 1 base from J, with 9 bases between. The germline gives CDR1 SGHTA, CDR2 FQGNSA. The CDR3 DNA is TGTGCCAGCAGCGCGGATAGGAGCAATCAGCCCCAGCATTTT. It translates to CASSADRSNQPQHF.

V is TRBV27 and J is TRBJ1-1; D gene ambiguous. Trimming pared 8 bases from V and 0 bases from J, leaving 10 bases between. Germline V gene lookup returns CDR1 MNHEY and CDR2 SMNVEV (reference sequence). The CDR3 is 13 amino acids. As DNA, the CDR3 is TGTGCCAGCCGCCGGGGAATGAACACTGAAGCTTTCTTT. Protein: CASRRGMNTEAFF.

The sample holds a few counts of this clone. The CDR3 region is CASSDPDRDYQPQHF. CDR3 DNA sequence: TGTGCCAGCAGTGACCCGGACAGGGATTATCAGCCCCAGCATTTT. The chain employs TRBV6-2 or TRBV6-3 and TRBJ1-5, with 8 nucleotides matching TRBD1. From germline, CDR1 is MNHEY and CDR2 SVGEGT. The CDR3 length is 15 residues. V trimming: 5 bases; J trimming: 5 bases; junction bases outside the gene matches: 8.

This clone has a single count. This rearrangement joins TRBV5-1 to TRBJ1-2; 12 bases line up with TRBD1. Germline trimming cut 4 bases from V and 4 bases from J; bases unmatched to any gene: 11. Germline V gene sequence: CDR1 SGHRS, CDR2 YFSETQ. There are 17 residues in the CDR3. The CDR3 region has the DNA TGCGCCAGCAGCCCGGGACAGGGGGCGCGTAACGGCTATGGCTACACCTTC. Protein sequence: CASSPGQGARNGYGYTF.

The chain employs TRBV7-3 and TRBJ1-1, with 8 bases fitting TRBD1. Trimming took 4 bases from V and 1 from J; bases not matched to a gene: 2. The CDR3 is 14 amino acids. From germline, CDR1 is SGHTA and CDR2 FQGTGA. CDR3 bases: TGTGCCAGCAGCTCGCAGGGGGCGAACACTGAAGCTTTCTTT. Its protein is CASSSQGANTEAFF.

As regards this clone: At one end the junction does not follow the germline gene, possibly because of a read error. V gene TRBV11-2 combines with J gene TRBJ1-5, with TRBD1 identical over 12 bases. In germline, CDR1 is SGHAT, CDR2 FQNNGV. The CDR3 consists of 18 residues. The CDR3 reads CASSLDDAGTGGNQPQHF. The CDR3 nucleotides read TGTGCCAGCAGCTTAGATGACGCAGGGACAGGGGGCAACCAGCCCCAGCATTTT.

In this sample, this clone turned up once. The chain couples TRBV12-3 or TRBV12-4 to TRBJ1-2; unclear D gene. This CDR3 has 13 residues. V lost 6 bases to trimming and J lost 4 bases, with 12 bases between them. CDR3 sequence: CASSNSPPYGYTF. The CDR3 region has the DNA TGTGCCAGCAGCAACAGTCCCCCCTATGGCTACACCTTC.

V and J are TRBV19 and TRBJ1-2; possible D gene TRBD1, 6 bases. Trimming removed 2 bases at V and 4 bases at J, with 11 bases between. Germline assignment: CDR1 LNHDA and CDR2 SQIVND (reference sequence). This CDR3 spans 14 amino acids. CDR3: CASSIQGSTYGYTF. CDR3 nucleotides: TGTGCCAGTAGTATACAGGGGTCGACCTATGGCTACACCTTC.

The V gene is TRBV7-9, the J gene TRBJ2-6, with D maybe TRBD1 (5 bases). This CDR3 region has 18 residues. Deletions cut 1 base from V and 0 bases from J, with 13 bases between. Germline CDR1 is SEHNR and CDR2 is FQNEAQ (reference sequence). CDR3 sequence (DNA): TGTGCCAGCAGCTTAGGGGGCATTGTGGGCTCTGGGGCCAACGTCCTGACTTTC. Amino acids: CASSLGGIVGSGANVLTF.

A word on this clone: The sample holds other DNA sequences that translate to the same CDR3. This chain connects TRBV6-5 to TRBJ1-1; D gene ambiguous. Trimming removed 6 bases at V and 2 bases at J, with 13 bases between. CDR1 and CDR2 (germline): MNHEY, SVGAGI. The CDR3 loop spans 14 amino acids. The CDR3 nucleotides read TGTGCCAGCAGGAAGGGAGGGTCCAACACTGAAGCTTTCTTT. This gives the protein CASRKGGSNTEAFF.

Written as DNA, the CDR3 is TGTGCCAGCAGTTCTCATACTTTTTCGGGGAGCACGAGAGATACGCAGTATTTT. Translation gives CASSSHTFSGSTRDTQYF. This sequence joins TRBV27 and TRBJ2-3, with D possibly being TRBD2 (5 bases). The CDR3 has 18 residues. CDR1 is MNHEY, CDR2 SMNVEV, per germline (reference sequence). Trimming stripped 4 bases from V and 5 bases from J, with 25 bases between.

The chain couples TRBV7-2 to TRBJ1-6; 8 positions agree with TRBD1. The CDR3 extends over 15 amino acids. Per germline, CDR1 SGHTA and CDR2 FQGNSA. With 5 bases clipped from V and 7 bases from J, the junction kept 7 bases outside the gene matches. Here the CDR3 DNA reads TGTGCCAGCAGCAGACAGGGGTCAAGGAATTCACCCCTCCACTTT. It yields the protein CASSRQGSRNSPLHF.

The V gene is TRBV7-2, the J gene TRBJ2-1, with TRBD2 matching 10 bases. J gave up 8 bases and V 5 bases, and 9 bases lay outside the gene matches. Germline assignment: CDR1 SGHTA and CDR2 FQGNSA. The CDR3 covers 15 residues. CDR3 residues: CASSPQSGRADEQFF. As DNA, the CDR3 is TGTGCCAGCAGCCCGCAGAGCGGGAGGGCCGATGAGCAGTTCTTC.

This chain joins TRBV7-2 and TRBJ2-7; the D gene is possibly TRBD2 (5 bases). This CDR3 has 14 amino acids. CDR1 and CDR2 (germline): SGHTA, FQGNSA. Trimming pared 4 bases from V and 6 bases from J, leaving 16 bases between. The CDR3 DNA is TGTGCCAGCAGCTCAGATGCGGTTGGGAGCGAGCAGTACTTC. Its translation is CASSSDAVGSEQYF.

This sequence joins TRBV19 and TRBJ1-1; D is possibly TRBD1 (6 bases). Trimming removed 0 bases from V and 1 base from J, with 12 bases in between. This CDR3 is 16 amino acids long. CDR1 and CDR2 (germline): LNHDA, SQIVND (reference sequence). CDR3 nucleotides: TGTGCCAGTAGTATAGATGGACAGTATCCGAACACTGAAGCTTTCTTT. It translates to CASSIDGQYPNTEAFF. The whole variable domain, remainder taken from reference TRBV19 and TRBJ1-1, is DGGITQSPKYLFRKEGQNVTLSCEQNLNHDAMYWYRQDPGQGLRLIYYSQIVNDFQKGDIAEGYSVSREKKESFPLTVTSAQKNPTAFYLCASSIDGQYPNTEAFFGQGTRLTVV.

The chain uses TRBV5-4 and TRBJ2-1, with D perhaps TRBD2 (5 bases). The CDR3 has 15 amino acids. CDR1 is SGHNT, CDR2 YYREEE, per germline (reference sequence). V was shortened by 3 bases and J by 8 bases, with 18 bases between the two germline ends. The CDR3 protein is CASSSPKDLADEQFF. The CDR3 nucleotides read TGTGCCAGCAGCTCGCCCAAGGACTTAGCCGATGAGCAGTTCTTC.

The V call is TRBV6-2 or TRBV6-3, the J call TRBJ2-2, with 9 positions matching TRBD2. The CDR3 sequence is 15 residues long. The germline V gene encodes CDR1 MNHEY and CDR2 SVGEGT. V trimming: 4 bases; J trimming: 4 bases; junction bases outside the gene matches: 4. The CDR3 sequence: CASSFLSGGTGELFF. The CDR3 nucleotides read TGTGCCAGCAGTTTCCTTAGCGGGGGCACCGGGGAGCTGTTTTTT.

The chain links TRBV11-3 to TRBJ2-1; 8 nucleotides line up with TRBD2. The CDR3 covers 16 residues. Trimming at V came to 5 bases and at J to 5 bases, leaving 11 bases not matched to a gene. Germline CDR1 reads SGHNT; CDR2 reads YENEEA. This CDR3 reads CASSPGGSGVHNEQFF. The CDR3 DNA reads as TGTGCCAGCAGCCCGGGAGGTAGCGGGGTCCACAATGAGCAGTTCTTC.

The chain uses TRBV6-5 and TRBJ2-1; 8 nucleotides match TRBD2. Germline CDR1 reads MNHEY; CDR2 reads SVGAGI. The CDR3 is 13 residues long. The trim removed 9 bases at V and 5 bases at J, leaving 6 bases unmatched. The CDR3 is CASTRLANNEQFF. CDR3 DNA sequence: TGTGCCAGTACGAGACTAGCGAACAATGAGCAGTTCTTC.

This clone showed up just once. The chain combines TRBV6-5 with TRBJ1-6; no firm D call. From germline, CDR1 is MNHEY and CDR2 SVGAGI. V lost 2 bases to trimming and J lost 7 bases, with 9 bases between them. CDR3 length: 14 amino acids. CDR3 residues: CASSYEGSNSPLHF. CDR3 DNA sequence: TGTGCCAGCAGTTACGAAGGGAGCAATTCACCCCTCCACTTT.